This T cell receptor (beta chain) comes out of a study of CD8 T cells in ankylosing spondylitis. General study results and limits: Enrichment of disease-linked clones was reportedly significant in matched ankylosing spondylitis synovial fluid. Previous work reported some of these motif variants in the synovial fluid and blood of reactive arthritis. Several highly homologous variants made up a TCR beta motif that seemed to typify ankylosing spondylitis blood. Clones linked to the disease showed a CD8+ phenotype. They occurred at relatively low frequencies in peripheral blood.

Trimming took off 5 bases at V and 7 bases at J, with 17 bases between the two ends. The V gene's germline CDR1 is MDHEN and CDR2 SYDVKM. This CDR3 contains 15 residues. As concerns this clonotype: Its target is not known.

A quantitative 5'-RACE method, one with molecular barcodes, was used to make TCR beta libraries. TCRdb re-called the 5' RACE reads with MiXCR, one entry per CDR3 protein. Of over 600,000 distinct CDR3 sequences listed, around a fifth were seen once; the top ten hold about a fifth. V and J are TRBV28 and TRBJ2-2; D gene unclear. The sample was blood, either unsorted or a sorted T cell fraction (not recorded which). This clonotype originated in a male donor with ankylosing spondylitis. The CDR3 bases are TGTGCCAGCAGTCCAGGTGGCTACATAGGCGGGGAGCTGTTTTTT. This translates into CASSPGGYIGGELFF.